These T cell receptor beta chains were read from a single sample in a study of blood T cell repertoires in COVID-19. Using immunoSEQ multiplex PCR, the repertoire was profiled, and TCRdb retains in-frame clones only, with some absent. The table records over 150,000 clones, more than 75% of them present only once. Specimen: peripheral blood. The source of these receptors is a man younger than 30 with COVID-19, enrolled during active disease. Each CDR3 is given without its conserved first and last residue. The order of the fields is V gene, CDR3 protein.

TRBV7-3,ASSLAINTEAF
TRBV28,ASIPGQGGEKLL
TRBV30,AWSRTSRSGYT
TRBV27,ASSSLGYSNQPQH
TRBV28,ASSLKTGLATISSYNEQF
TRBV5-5,ASSLGQSYQPQH
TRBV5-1,ASSLRGLAGVQATYEQY
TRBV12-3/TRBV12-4,ASSFFRPETQY
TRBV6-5,ASSYNSGSWSPLH
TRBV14,ASSLPSPGNTEAF
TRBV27,ASSLMAGNYGYT
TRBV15,ATSGTIAITGSYNEQF
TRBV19,ARNRNEKLF
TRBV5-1,ASSSSTSGWGNEQY
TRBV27,ASRGLAGVVETQY